The next 20 T cell receptor beta chains were all read from a single sample in a study of blood T cell repertoires in COVID-19. The method was immunoSEQ multiplex PCR; TCRdb's version includes in-frame clones alone and lacks a portion of them. Here the sample spans 140,000 or so clones, around nine tenths being singletons. Sequencing was performed on peripheral blood. The receptor set was obtained from a woman aged 45-65 years with active or convalescent COVID-19.

V usage is TRBV11-2 and J usage is TRBJ2-3, with TRBD2 matching 10 bases. Germline lookup yields CDR1 SGHAT and CDR2 FQNNGV. With 3 bases clipped from V and 6 bases from J, the junction kept 9 bases outside the gene matches. This CDR3 is 16 amino acids long. As DNA, the CDR3 is TGTGCCAGCAGCTTCGAAAGCGGGGGGGCCAGGGATACGCAGTATTTT. This gives the protein CASSFESGGARDTQYF.

This chain joins TRBV6-1 and TRBJ2-2; 8 nucleotides agree with TRBD2. V was pared by 4 bases and J by 5 bases, with 9 bases of the junction left unmatched. Germline-derived CDR1 and CDR2 are MNHNS and SASEGT. The CDR3 contains 16 residues. CDR3 loop: CASSGPAGVGTGELFF. CDR3 DNA sequence: TGTGCCAGCAGTGGCCCAGCGGGAGTGGGGACCGGGGAGCTGTTTTTT.

V usage is TRBV28 and J usage is TRBJ1-1, with D maybe TRBD1 (5 bases). The CDR3 is 15 residues long. V shed 5 bases and J shed 5 bases, with 18 bases lying between them. Germline CDR1 MDHEN, CDR2 SYDVKM. The CDR3 region is CASSPTHSGGTEAFF. CDR3 nucleotide sequence: TGTGCCAGCAGTCCAACCCACTCGGGGGGTACTGAAGCTTTCTTT.

The chain couples TRBV6-5 to TRBJ2-1, with 7 bases identical to TRBD2. J was trimmed by 8 bases and V by 4 bases; bases with no gene match: 11. The CDR3 spans 15 residues. Germline CDR1 reads MNHEY; CDR2 reads SVGAGI. CDR3 bases: TGTGCCAGCAGTTCCGTCAGTGCGGGAGCAGATGAGCAGTTCTTC. Translated, it gives CASSSVSAGADEQFF.

This clone has a single count. V is TRBV7-6 and J is TRBJ1-1; unclear D gene. Germline V CDR1 and CDR2: SGHVS, FNYEAQ. Trimming stripped 1 base from V and 1 base from J, with 13 bases between. The CDR3 spans 16 residues. This CDR3 is CASSLGATDKNTEAFF. The CDR3 DNA sequence: TGTGCCAGCAGCTTAGGGGCCACAGATAAGAACACTGAAGCTTTCTTT.

This clone was recorded a few times. This chain uses TRBV7-9 with TRBJ1-1, with D unclear. Trimming pared 0 bases from V and 6 bases from J, leaving 8 bases between. Germline lookup yields CDR1 SEHNR and CDR2 FQNEAQ (reference sequence). This CDR3 spans 13 amino acids. The CDR3 protein is CASSLARGAEAFF. The DNA for the CDR3 is TGTGCCAGCAGCTTAGCGCGGGGTGCTGAAGCTTTCTTT.

The chain employs TRBV10-3 and TRBJ1-1; perhaps TRBD1 as D (5 bases). CDR1 is ENHRY, CDR2 SYGVKD, per germline. CDR3 length equals 14 residues. Trimming cost V 8 bases and J 1 base, with 14 bases left between them. CDR3 sequence: CAIRPSGGNTEAFF. In nucleotides, the CDR3 is TGTGCCATCCGCCCCTCGGGGGGGAACACTGAAGCTTTCTTT.

The chain is built from TRBV11-2 and TRBJ1-2; perhaps TRBD1 as D (5 bases). Germline assignment: CDR1 SGHAT and CDR2 FQNNGV. V lost 1 base, J lost 2 bases, and 11 bases lay in between. CDR3 length: 15 residues. The CDR3 nucleotides read TGTGCCAGCAGCTTAGCTTGGGGACTAAACTATGGCTACACCTTC. It is translated as CASSLAWGLNYGYTF.

The chain links TRBV9 to TRBJ1-1; 11 nucleotides line up with TRBD1. The germline V gene has CDR1 SGDLS and CDR2 YYNGEE. CDR3 length: 17 amino acids. V gave up 3 bases and J gave up 11 bases; unmatched junction bases: 18. In DNA, the CDR3 is TGTGCCAGCAGCGCTGGGGACAACGGGAGGACAGGGGGCGGTGCTTTCTTT. This translates into CASSAGDNGRTGGGAFF.

This chain connects TRBV19 to TRBJ1-5, with D uncertain. From germline, CDR1 is LNHDA and CDR2 SQIVND (reference sequence). V was pared by 4 bases and J by 0 bases, with 16 bases between. The CDR3 spans 17 residues. The DNA of the CDR3 is TGTGCCAGTAGTACTCAAGGGAGCAGGTATAGCAATCAGCCCCAGCATTTT. This encodes CASSTQGSRYSNQPQHF.

The gene calls are TRBV28 and TRBJ2-6; a weak D match, TRBD2 (6 bases). The V gene lost 6 bases and the J gene lost 1 base, with 10 bases spanning the gap. Germline CDR1 and CDR2: MDHEN and SYDVKM. The CDR3 runs 15 residues. The CDR3 DNA sequence: TGTGCCAGCAGCTTGGCGGGGTCTGGGGCCAACGTCCTGACTTTC. Translation: CASSLAGSGANVLTF.

This clone was seen a few times. The rearrangement uses TRBV6-6 and TRBJ2-2, with 10 bases aligning to TRBD2. V lost 5 bases and J lost 0; bases outside the gene matches: 6. The germline CDR1 and CDR2 sequences are MNHNY and SVGAGI (reference sequence). The CDR3 has 17 amino acids. CDR3 residues: CASSPRLAGANTGELFF. DNA for the CDR3: TGTGCCAGCAGTCCGAGGCTAGCGGGGGCGAACACCGGGGAGCTGTTTTTT.

This clone was detected once. This chain connects TRBV2 to TRBJ2-1; TRBD2 is a possible D gene (6 bases). Germline CDR1 is SNHLY and CDR2 is FYNNEI. The ends were cut back, 3 bases at V and 0 bases at J, with 9 bases in the middle. The CDR3 extends over 15 amino acids. CDR3 bases: TGTGCCAGCAGTGAGGGGAGGAGCTCCTACAATGAGCAGTTCTTC. Translated: CASSEGRSSYNEQFF. Together with reference TRBV2 and TRBJ2-1, the CDR3 gives the full variable domain: EPEVTQTPSHQVTQMGQEVILRCVPISNHLYFYWYRQILGQKVEFLVSFYNNEISEKSEIFDDQFSVERPDGSNFTLKIRSTKLEDSAMYFCASSEGRSSYNEQFFGPGTRLTVL.

The chain combines TRBV28 with TRBJ2-7; the match to TRBD1 covers 11 bases. The CDR3 runs to 14 residues. The V gene's germline CDR1 is MDHEN and CDR2 SYDVKM. J gave up 3 bases and V 8 bases, and 6 bases lay outside the gene matches. CDR3 loop: CASWTGTGGYEQYF. The CDR3 bases are TGTGCCAGCTGGACCGGGACAGGGGGCTACGAGCAGTACTTC.

This clone was recorded a few times. J is TRBJ2-7 and V is TRBV18; 7 nucleotides line up with TRBD1. Germline-derived CDR1 and CDR2 are KGHSH and LQKENI. This CDR3 spans 16 amino acids. J was trimmed by 1 base and V by 2 bases; bases with no gene match: 8. The CDR3 bases are TGTGCCAGCTCACCAGGGGGACAGCTGAGATCCTACGAGCAGTACTTC. Encoded protein: CASSPGGQLRSYEQYF.

This clone appeared once. This sequence joins TRBV28 and TRBJ2-1; D gene uncertain. This CDR3 is built from 15 residues. V was clipped by 2 bases and J by 0 bases, with 8 bases between them. CDR1 and CDR2 (germline): MDHEN, SYDVKM. This chain's CDR3 is CASSLAASSYNEQFF. CDR3 DNA: TGTGCCAGCAGTTTAGCGGCTAGCTCCTACAATGAGCAGTTCTTC.

The chain combines TRBV6-6 with TRBJ1-3, with D unclear. Trimming shortened V by 2 bases and J by 0 bases, and 5 bases separated the two germline ends. This CDR3 contains 14 residues. CDR1 and CDR2 (germline): MNHNY, SVGAGI (reference sequence). The CDR3 bases are TGTGCCAGCAGTTACGAGGGCTCTGGAAACACCATATATTTT. The encoded protein is CASSYEGSGNTIYF.

The CDR3 DNA reads TGTGCCAGCTCACCATCGGACAGGTCATCCACCGGGGAGCTGTTTTTT. It is translated as CASSPSDRSSTGELFF. The chain links TRBV18 to TRBJ2-2; 7 bases agree with TRBD1. The CDR3 sequence is 16 residues long. V lost 2 bases to trimming and J lost 4 bases; unmatched junction nucleotides: 7. Germline V lookup: CDR1 KGHSH, CDR2 LQKENI. The complete variable domain, with remaining parts taken from reference TRBV18 and TRBJ2-2, reads NAGVMQNPRHLVRRRGQEARLRCSPMKGHSHVYWYRQLPEEGLKFMVYLQKENIIDESGMPKERFSAEFPKEGPSILRIQQVVRGDSAAYFCASSPSDRSSTGELFFGEGSRLTVL.

Details on this clone: This specimen includes other DNA sequences encoding the same CDR3. The V and J genes are TRBV2 and TRBJ1-1; D may be TRBD1 (5 bases). V was pared by 4 bases and J by 8 bases, with 8 bases between. This CDR3 contains 11 residues. Germline V lookup: CDR1 SNHLY, CDR2 FYNNEI. The chain's CDR3 is CASSGQTEAFF. As DNA, the CDR3 is TGTGCCAGCAGTGGACAGACCGAAGCTTTCTTT.

The rearrangement uses TRBV19 and TRBJ1-1; the D gene is possibly TRBD1 (6 bases). Per germline, CDR1 LNHDA and CDR2 SQIVND (reference sequence). CDR3 length: 15 residues. V shed 3 bases and J shed 1 base, with 12 bases lying between them. DNA of the CDR3: TGTGCCAGTAGTATCCCGGGACACTGGAACACTGAAGCTTTCTTT. Amino acids: CASSIPGHWNTEAFF.